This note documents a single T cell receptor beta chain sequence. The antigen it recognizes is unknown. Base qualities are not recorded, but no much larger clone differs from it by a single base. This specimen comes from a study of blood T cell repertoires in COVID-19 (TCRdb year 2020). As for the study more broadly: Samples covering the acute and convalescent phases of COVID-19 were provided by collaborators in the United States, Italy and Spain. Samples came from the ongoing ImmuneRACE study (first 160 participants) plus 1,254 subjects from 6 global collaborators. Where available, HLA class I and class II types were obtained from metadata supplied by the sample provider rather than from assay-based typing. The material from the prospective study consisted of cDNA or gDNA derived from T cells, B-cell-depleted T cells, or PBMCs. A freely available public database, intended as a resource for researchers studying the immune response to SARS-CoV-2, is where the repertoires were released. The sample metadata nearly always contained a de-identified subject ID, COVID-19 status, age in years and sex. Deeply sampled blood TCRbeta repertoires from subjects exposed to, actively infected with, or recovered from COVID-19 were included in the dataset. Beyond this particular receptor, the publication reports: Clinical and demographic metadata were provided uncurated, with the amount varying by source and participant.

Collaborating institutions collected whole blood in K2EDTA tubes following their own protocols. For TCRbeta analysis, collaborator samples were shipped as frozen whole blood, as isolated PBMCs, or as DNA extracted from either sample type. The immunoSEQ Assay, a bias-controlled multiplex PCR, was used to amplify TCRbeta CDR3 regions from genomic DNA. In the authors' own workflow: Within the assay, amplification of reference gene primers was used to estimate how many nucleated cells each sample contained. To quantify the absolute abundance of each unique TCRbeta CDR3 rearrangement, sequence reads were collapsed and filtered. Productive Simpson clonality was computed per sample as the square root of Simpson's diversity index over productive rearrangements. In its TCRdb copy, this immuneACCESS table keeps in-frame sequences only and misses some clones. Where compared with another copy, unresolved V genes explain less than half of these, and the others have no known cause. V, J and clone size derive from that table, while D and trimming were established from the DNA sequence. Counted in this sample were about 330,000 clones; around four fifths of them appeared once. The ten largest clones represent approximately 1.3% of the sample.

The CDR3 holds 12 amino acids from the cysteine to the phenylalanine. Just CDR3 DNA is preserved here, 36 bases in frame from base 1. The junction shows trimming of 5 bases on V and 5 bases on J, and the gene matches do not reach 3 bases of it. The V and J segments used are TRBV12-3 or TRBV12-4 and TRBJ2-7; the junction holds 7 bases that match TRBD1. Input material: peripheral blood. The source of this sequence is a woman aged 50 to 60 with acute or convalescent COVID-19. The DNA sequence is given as TGTGCCAGCAGTCGCACAGGGGACGAGCAGTACTTC. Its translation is CASSRTGDEQYF.